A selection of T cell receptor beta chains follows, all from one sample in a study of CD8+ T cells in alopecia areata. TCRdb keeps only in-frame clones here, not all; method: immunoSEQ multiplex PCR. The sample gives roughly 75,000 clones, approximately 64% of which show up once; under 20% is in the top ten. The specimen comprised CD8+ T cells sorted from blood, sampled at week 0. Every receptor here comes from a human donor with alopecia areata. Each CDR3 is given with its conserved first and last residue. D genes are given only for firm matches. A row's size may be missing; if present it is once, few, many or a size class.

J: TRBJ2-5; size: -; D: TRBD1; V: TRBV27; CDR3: CASGTGEETQYF; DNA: TGTGCCAGCGGAACAGGGGAAGAGACCCAGTACTTC
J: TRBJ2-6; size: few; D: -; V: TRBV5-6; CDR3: CASSPGGPFLSGANVLTF; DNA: TGTGCCAGCAGCCCTGGGGGGCCCTTCCTGTCTGGGGCCAACGTCCTGACTTTC
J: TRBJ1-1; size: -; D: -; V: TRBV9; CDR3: CASSVVDTEAFF; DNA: TGTGCCAGCAGCGTAGTAGACACTGAAGCTTTCTTT
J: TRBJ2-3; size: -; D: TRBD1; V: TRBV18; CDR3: CASQGTADSDTQYF; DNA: TGTGCCAGCCAGGGGACAGCCGATTCAGATACGCAGTATTTT
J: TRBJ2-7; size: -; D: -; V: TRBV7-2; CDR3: CASSKTGGAYEQYF; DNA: TGTGCCAGCAGCAAAACAGGGGGGGCTTACGAGCAGTACTTC
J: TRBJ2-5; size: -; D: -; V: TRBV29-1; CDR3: CSAASSQETQYF; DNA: TGCAGCGCCGCCAGCAGCCAAGAGACCCAGTACTTC
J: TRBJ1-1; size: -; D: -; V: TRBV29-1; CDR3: CSLRTDEYTEAFF; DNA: TGCAGCCTACGGACGGATGAGTATACTGAAGCTTTCTTT
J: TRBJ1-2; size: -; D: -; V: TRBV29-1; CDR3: CSVREMYGYTF; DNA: TGCAGCGTTCGCGAGATGTATGGCTACACCTTC
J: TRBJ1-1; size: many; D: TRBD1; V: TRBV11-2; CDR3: CASSQEFGDRGYEAFF; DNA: TGCGCCAGCAGCCAAGAATTTGGGGACAGGGGTTATGAAGCTTTCTTT
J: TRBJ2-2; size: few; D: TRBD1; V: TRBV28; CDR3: CASSLAGTGVSGELFF; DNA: TGTGCCAGCAGTCTCGCCGGGACAGGGGTCTCCGGGGAGCTGTTTTTT
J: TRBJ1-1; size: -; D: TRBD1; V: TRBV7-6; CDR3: CASSGGQGKGWTEAFF; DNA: TGTGCCAGCAGCGGGGGACAGGGCAAGGGATGGACTGAAGCTTTCTTT
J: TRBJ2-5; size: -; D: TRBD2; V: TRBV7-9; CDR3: CASSLMTSGTQETQYF; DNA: TGTGCCAGCAGCCTGATGACTAGCGGAACCCAAGAGACCCAGTACTTC
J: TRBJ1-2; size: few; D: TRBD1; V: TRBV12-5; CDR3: CASGLGTGSHGYTF; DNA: TGTGCTAGTGGCTTAGGGACAGGGTCCCATGGCTACACCTTC
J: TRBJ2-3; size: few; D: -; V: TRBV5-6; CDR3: CASSLVAGADTQYF; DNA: TGTGCCAGCAGCTTGGTGGCAGGGGCAGATACGCAGTATTTT
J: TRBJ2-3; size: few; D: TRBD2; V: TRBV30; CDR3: CAWSVAGGHTDTQYF; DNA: TGTGCCTGGAGTGTGGCGGGAGGTCACACAGATACGCAGTATTTT
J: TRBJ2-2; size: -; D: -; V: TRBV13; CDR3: CASSPGPNTGELFF; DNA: TGTGCCAGCAGCCCCGGGCCCAACACCGGGGAGCTGTTTTTT
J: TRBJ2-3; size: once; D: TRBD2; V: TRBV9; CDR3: CASSTGTRSLSDTQYF; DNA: TGTGCCAGCAGCACCGGGACTAGATCTTTGTCGGATACGCAGTATTTT
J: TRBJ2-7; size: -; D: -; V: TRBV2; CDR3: CASSGQGRSSSYEQYF; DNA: TGTGCCAGCAGCGGCCAGGGGAGATCAAGCTCCTACGAGCAGTACTTC
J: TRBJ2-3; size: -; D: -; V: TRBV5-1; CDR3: CASSPGDRELADTQYF; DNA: TGCGCCAGCAGCCCGGGGGATCGGGAATTAGCAGATACGCAGTATTTT
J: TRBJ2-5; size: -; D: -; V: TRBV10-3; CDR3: CAISESDIQETQYF; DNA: TGTGCCATCAGTGAGTCAGACATCCAAGAGACCCAGTACTTC
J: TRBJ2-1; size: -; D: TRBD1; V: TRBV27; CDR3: CASSAGTGFEQFF; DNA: TGTGCCAGCAGTGCCGGGACAGGTTTTGAGCAGTTCTTC
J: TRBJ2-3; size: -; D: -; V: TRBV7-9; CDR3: CASSSGEDTQYF; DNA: TGTGCCAGCAGCTCAGGGGAAGATACGCAGTATTTT
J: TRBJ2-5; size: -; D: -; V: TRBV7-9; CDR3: CASAPVQETQYF; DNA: TGTGCCAGCGCTCCGGTTCAAGAGACCCAGTACTTC
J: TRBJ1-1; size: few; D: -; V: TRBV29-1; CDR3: CSVGEAFF; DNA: TGCAGCGTGGGCGAAGCTTTCTTT
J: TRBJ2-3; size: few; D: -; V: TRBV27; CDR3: CASSTGPEVNTQYF; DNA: TGTGCCAGCAGCACGGGACCGGAGGTGAATACGCAGTATTTT